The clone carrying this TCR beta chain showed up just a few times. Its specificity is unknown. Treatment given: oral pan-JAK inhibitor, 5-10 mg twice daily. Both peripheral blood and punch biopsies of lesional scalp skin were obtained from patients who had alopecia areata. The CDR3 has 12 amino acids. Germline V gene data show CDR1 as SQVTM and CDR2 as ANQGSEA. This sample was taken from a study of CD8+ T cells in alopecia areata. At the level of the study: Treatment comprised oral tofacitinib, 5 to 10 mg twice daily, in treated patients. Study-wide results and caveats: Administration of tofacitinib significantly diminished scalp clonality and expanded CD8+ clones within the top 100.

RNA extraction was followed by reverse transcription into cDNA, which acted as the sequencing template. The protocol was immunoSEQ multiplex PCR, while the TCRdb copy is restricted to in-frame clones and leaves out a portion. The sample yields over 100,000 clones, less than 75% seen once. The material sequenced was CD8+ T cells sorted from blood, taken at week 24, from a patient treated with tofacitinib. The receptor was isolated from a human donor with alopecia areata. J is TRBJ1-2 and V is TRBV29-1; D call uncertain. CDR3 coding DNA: TGCAAAGTACGCCTCACTAACTATGGCTACACCTTC. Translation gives CKVRLTNYGYTF.